The rows below give T cell receptor beta chains drawn from one sample of a study of lymphopenia after photon versus proton radiotherapy. Profiling relied on immunoSEQ multiplex PCR, and the TCRdb table lists in-frame clones only, not all of them. The data hold 20,000 or so clones, with approximately 85% observed a single time. The source was peripheral blood, collected from a patient treated with photon-based radiotherapy. These receptors were taken from a woman aged 50 to 65 with pancreatic cancer. CDR3s include the opening cysteine and the closing phenylalanine or tryptophan. Each record gives: clone size, V gene, J gene, D gene, CDR3 DNA, CDR3 protein. A D gene is named only where the DNA matches it firmly. Not all rows give a size; the values are once, few, many and, for expanded clones, a class.

>NA|TRBV9|TRBJ2-2|TRBD2
TGTGCCAGCAGCTATCAAAGAGAGCGGGGGCTGGACACCGGGGAGCTGTTTTTT
CASSYQRERGLDTGELFF
>NA|TRBV7-6|TRBJ2-7|NA
TGTGCCAGCAGCTTAGGCCAGGGGCAGTACTTC
CASSLGQGQYF
>few|TRBV28|TRBJ1-2|NA
TGTGCCAGCAGTCGCCCGGACAGACCTAACTATGGCTACACCTTC
CASSRPDRPNYGYTF
>NA|TRBV28|TRBJ2-3|NA
TGTGCCAGCAGTTTGGGGGGTTGGGGGACAGATACGCAGTATTTT
CASSLGGWGTDTQYF
>few|TRBV28|TRBJ1-2|TRBD1
TGTGCCAGCAGTTTAGACAGGGTCTATGGCTACACCTTC
CASSLDRVYGYTF
>NA|TRBV14|TRBJ1-2|NA
TGTGCCAGCAGCGCAACAGGGCGAACCCTCCTTGATGGCTACACCTTC
CASSATGRTLLDGYTF
>NA|TRBV4-2|TRBJ2-4|NA
TGTGCCAGCAGCCAAGCGTCGGGAGTCGGGGAAAACATTCAGTGCTTC
CASSQASGVGENIQCF
>NA|TRBV7-2|TRBJ2-5|TRBD2
TGTGCCAGCAGCTTGACTAGCGGGAGAGGACAAGAGACCCAGTACTTC
CASSLTSGRGQETQYF
>NA|TRBV30|TRBJ1-4|NA
TGTGCCTGGAGCGTACGAGGACGGGATGAAAAACTGTTTTTT
CAWSVRGRDEKLFF
>NA|TRBV5-4|TRBJ2-1|NA
TGTGCCAGCAGCTTGGCCAGGAGCGGTGAGCAGTTCTTC
CASSLARSGEQFF
>NA|TRBV28|TRBJ1-1|NA
TGTGCCAGCAGTTTACATGGGACGAACACTGAAGCTTTCTTT
CASSLHGTNTEAFF
>once|TRBV4-1|TRBJ2-1|TRBD2
TGCGCCAGCAGCCAAGTAGGAGGTAGGAAGCGGGAGGCTCGAATTGAGCAGTTCTTC
CASSQVGGRKREARIEQFF
>NA|TRBV28|TRBJ2-7|TRBD2
TGTGCCAGCAGTGCCAGCGGGAGGGACCACGAGCAGTACTTC
CASSASGRDHEQYF
>NA|TRBV2|TRBJ2-1|TRBD1
TGTGCCAGCAGAGGGACAGGGGATTCCTACAATGAGCAGTTCTTC
CASRGTGDSYNEQFF
>NA|TRBV4-3|TRBJ1-2|NA
TGCGCCAGCAGCCAAGATCCGGCCAGCCAGGTTTCGGGCACCTTC
CASSQDPASQVSGTF
>once|TRBV4-3|TRBJ2-5|NA
TGCGCCAGCAGCCAAGAGAAGGGGAGGACCCAGTACTTC
CASSQEKGRTQYF
>NA|TRBV14|TRBJ2-3|NA
TGTGCCAGCAGCCAAGATATCCGGAGCACAGATACGCAGTATTTT
CASSQDIRSTDTQYF
>once|TRBV5-1|TRBJ2-1|TRBD2
TGCGCCAGCAGCACCCTCGGGGGGGCGGTCTACAATGAGCAGTTCTTC
CASSTLGGAVYNEQFF
>NA|TRBV19|TRBJ1-1|NA
TGTGCCAGTATACGCGAAGCTTTCTTT
CASIREAFF
>NA|TRBV18|TRBJ1-1|NA
TGTGCCAGCTCACCGGGCAGCCAAGAAGCTTTCTTT
CASSPGSQEAFF
>NA|TRBV29-1|TRBJ2-7|NA
TGCAGCGTACGACCGGGGCGGGACGGCGAGCAGTACTTC
CSVRPGRDGEQYF
>NA|TRBV7-8|TRBJ2-7|TRBD2
TGTGCCAGCAGCTTAGTTCAGCTCGGTCGAGCGGGAGGGCCCTTCAAGGGGGAGCAGTACTTC
CASSLVQLGRAGGPFKGEQYF
>NA|TRBV5-3|TRBJ2-1|NA
TGTGCCAGGTATTTACGGACAGTTAATAGCTCCTACAATGAGCAGTTCTTC
CARYLRTVNSSYNEQFF
>NA|TRBV6-1|TRBJ2-3|TRBD2
TGTGCCAGCCGATCGGGGGGAGCGGGAATAGATACGCAGTATTTT
CASRSGGAGIDTQYF
>NA|TRBV2|TRBJ1-5|TRBD1
TGTGCCAGCAGAGAAACAGGGGGCGCGGGTCAGCCCCAGCATTTT
CASRETGGAGQPQHF
>NA|TRBV29-1|TRBJ2-2|TRBD2
TGCAGCGTTGGGCTAGCGGGAGGGGTAACCGGGGAGCTGTTTTTT
CSVGLAGGVTGELFF
>NA|TRBV4-2|TRBJ2-7|TRBD2
TGTGCCAGCAGCCAAGGGGACTTAGCGGGAGTCCACGAGCAGTACTTC
CASSQGDLAGVHEQYF